Reported below is one TCR beta chain. It has no known antigen specificity. Base-call qualities are not available, and no considerably larger clone is one nucleotide away. This sample was included in a study of blood T cell repertoires in COVID-19 (dated by TCRdb to the early 2020s). With respect to the entire study: Samples covering the acute and convalescent phases of COVID-19 were provided by collaborators in the United States, Italy and Spain. The material from the prospective study consisted of cDNA or gDNA derived from T cells, B-cell-depleted T cells, or PBMCs. Deeply sampled blood TCRbeta repertoires from subjects exposed to, actively infected with, or recovered from COVID-19 were included in the dataset. A freely available public database, intended as a resource for researchers studying the immune response to SARS-CoV-2, is where the repertoires were released. The samples were drawn from two sources: the first 160 participants of the ongoing ImmuneRACE study, and 950 to 1,500 subjects contributed by 6 global collaborators. The sample metadata nearly always contained a de-identified subject ID, COVID-19 status, age in years and sex. Where available, HLA class I and class II types were obtained from metadata supplied by the sample provider rather than from assay-based typing. Study-level results and caveats: Clinical and demographic metadata were provided uncurated, with the amount varying by source and participant.

The CDR3 runs 14 amino acids, cysteine and phenylalanine included. Only the CDR3 part of the read is kept: 42 bases, read in frame from the first base. V and J lose 2 bases and 2 bases, and a span of 10 bases separates them. CDR1 and CDR2 were assigned from the germline V gene (reference sequence) as MNHNY and SVGAGI. TCRbeta CDR3 regions were amplified from genomic DNA using the immunoSEQ Assay, a bias-controlled multiplex PCR. As for how the authors treated the data: Nucleated cell counts per sample were estimated from amplification of reference gene primers within the assay. To quantify the absolute abundance of each unique TCRbeta CDR3 rearrangement, sequence reads were collapsed and filtered. Productive Simpson clonality was computed per sample as the square root of Simpson's diversity index over productive rearrangements. TCRdb mirrors the immuneACCESS table, restricted to in-frame sequences. Some clones are absent from its copies; in checked studies, under half trace to an unresolved V gene, and the reason for the others is unknown. V, J and clone size are those of that table, while D and trimming were read from the DNA. This sample has around 360,000 clones in its table, and 70% to 90% of those were observed once. The ten top clones hold about 9.4% of the sample.

In Seattle, one collaborating source enrolled patients while the infection was active and tracked those patients longitudinally over the course of disease. Whole blood was collected in K2EDTA tubes by collaborating institutions according to the institutions' own protocols. For TCRbeta analysis, collaborators shipped samples in one of three forms: frozen whole blood, isolated PBMCs, or DNA extracted from either of those sample types. The receptor was isolated from a woman in her twenties or thirties with COVID-19, enrolled during active disease. Input material: peripheral blood. The V and J segments used are TRBV6-6 and TRBJ2-7; a tentative D match to TRBD1 spans 5 bases. The nucleotides read TGTGCCAGCAGTTACCAAGGGGAAGCCTACGAGCAGTACTTC. This is translated as CASSYQGEAYEQYF.